This T cell receptor beta chain comes out of a study of metastatic and nonmetastatic thyroid tumors (dated by TCRdb to the early 2020s). Looking at the study overall: The researchers compared repertoires between peripheral blood samples and tumor or nodule tissue samples from patients with malignant or benign thyroid disease.

Broad study findings and their caveats: In both blood and tumor samples, TCR beta diversity was reported to be significantly higher in malignant tumors than in benign nodules.

No treatment had been received by any patient before thyroid surgery. Patient clinical samples collected from about 2011 to 2018 were retrospectively analysed using T-cell receptor beta sequencing. V is shortened by 5 bases, J by 1 base, and the region joining them spans 15 bases. CDR1 and CDR2 are drawn from the germline V gene (reference sequence): GTSNPN, SVGIG. The CDR3 runs 15 amino acids, cysteine and phenylalanine included. Only the CDR3 DNA is retained, 45 bases long and in frame from the first base. Libraries came from PCR. The sequencer was an Illumina HiSeq 4000. The TCR beta-chain CDR3 region of each patient was profiled by high-throughput sequencing. The paper's data handling went like this. The researchers built a classifier to tell apart papillary thyroid cancer patients with distant metastasis, based on CDR3 differences among clinicopathological groups. The Shannon index was used to assess repertoire diversity, and the Morisita-Horn index was used to assess tumor-blood repertoire similarity. TCRdb cleaned the public reads at Q25 with fastp, built clones with MiXCR and kept in-frame beta chains. The V and J calls and clone size come from TCRdb's table, not from the authors' own analysis. The sample records 15,000 to 20,000 clones, roughly 23% of which are singletons. Just over 8% of the sample is held by the ten biggest clonotypes.

Concerning this clone: Its antigen is currently not known. Nothing much larger sits one base from this clone, and base qualities are not available.

The rearranged chain carries TRBV30 and TRBJ1-5; the D gene cannot be named for sure. Sequenced input: adjacent normal tissue. The receptor comes from a female donor with papillary thyroid cancer or a benign thyroid nodule (not recorded which). Some clones in this sample may be carry-over from other donors' samples. The CDR3 amino acid sequence is: CAWGVDGGSNQPQHF. In nucleotides, the sequence is TGTGCCTGGGGGGTGGACGGCGGGAGCAATCAGCCCCAGCATTTT. With the rest looked up from the reference TRBV30 and TRBJ1-5 genes rather than sequenced, the full variable domain is SQTIHQWPATLVQPVGSPLSLECTVEGTSNPNLYWYRQAAGRGLQLLFYSVGIGQISSEVPQNLSASRPQDRQFILSSKKLLLSDSGFYLCAWGVDGGSNQPQHFGDGTRLSIL.